The clone carrying this T cell receptor beta chain has just a few counts. This specimen belongs to a study of beta chain features in type 1 diabetes. Reverse transcribing all isolated RNA meant expressed TCRB transcripts were sequenced. TCRdb's table, derived via immunoSEQ multiplex PCR, lists solely in-frame clones and lacks some. The sample has about 620,000 clones, 15% seen once. CDR3 length equals 16 residues. Looked up from germline, CDR1 is KGHSH and CDR2 is LQKENI. V lost 6 bases, J lost 2 bases, and 18 bases lay in between. The chain combines TRBV18 with TRBJ2-3; D is perhaps TRBD1 (5 bases). This TCR derives from a man younger than 30 in good health. Sequences were obtained from naive CD4+ T cells from blood. CDR3 coding DNA: TGTGCCAGCTCGCCCGTGGGGCCCCGGAACACAGATACGCAGTATTTT. It translates to CASSPVGPRNTDTQYF.